This is a list of T cell receptor beta chains from one sample in a study of blood T cell repertoires in COVID-19. TCRdb's copy holds only in-frame clones and misses some; the assay was immunoSEQ multiplex PCR. Found here are some 340,000 clones, around 87% of them singletons; the top ten hold about 5.2%. The specimen was PBMCs or T cells enriched from blood (not recorded which). These receptor sequences come from a woman aged 25 to 39 who had recovered from COVID-19. Both conserved end residues are part of each CDR3. A D gene is named only where the DNA matches it firmly. Where a row states a size, it is once, few, many or the class of an expanded clone; other rows omit it.

j_call,d_call,v_call,clone_size,cdr3_length,cdr3_aa,cdr3_nt
TRBJ1-2,TRBD1,TRBV2,.,16,CASKERQGVPNYGYTF,TGTGCCAGCAAGGAGAGGCAGGGGGTGCCTAACTATGGCTACACCTTC
TRBJ2-1,.,TRBV9,.,15,CASSVSGWRHNEQFF,TGTGCCAGCAGCGTATCGGGGTGGCGGCACAATGAGCAGTTCTTC
TRBJ2-4,TRBD2,TRBV13,.,20,CASSLETRTSGGEAKNIQYF,TGTGCCAGCAGCTTAGAAACGAGAACTAGCGGGGGAGAAGCCAAAAACATTCAGTACTTC
TRBJ1-6,.,TRBV24-1,.,16,CATSESGFGPGSPLHF,TGTGCCACCAGTGAATCAGGATTTGGGCCTGGTTCACCCCTCCACTTT
TRBJ1-6,TRBD1,TRBV5-3,once,16,CARSGGQGAYNSPLHF,TGTGCCAGAAGCGGGGGACAGGGTGCCTATAATTCACCCCTCCACTTT
TRBJ1-1,.,TRBV5-1,.,14,CASSLYGMNTEAFF,TGCGCCAGCAGCTTATACGGGATGAACACTGAAGCTTTCTTT
TRBJ1-4,.,TRBV5-1,.,16,CASSLEPGGGGEKLFF,TGCGCCAGCAGCTTGGAACCCGGGGGAGGAGGAGAAAAACTGTTTTTT
TRBJ1-2,.,TRBV5-1,once,14,CASSPEPTNYGYTF,TGCGCCAGCAGCCCCGAACCTACTAACTATGGCTACACCTTC
TRBJ1-5,.,TRBV7-2,.,12,CASSFGGQPQHF,TGTGCCAGCAGCTTTGGGGGCCAGCCCCAGCATTTT
TRBJ1-2,.,TRBV14,.,14,CASSPPSGGLGYTF,TGTGCCAGCAGCCCCCCCTCCGGAGGGCTCGGCTACACCTTC
TRBJ2-3,TRBD1,TRBV6-2/TRBV6-3,.,15,CASSLHDRVGDTQYF,TGTGCCAGCAGTCTTCACGACAGGGTTGGAGATACGCAGTATTTT
TRBJ2-1,.,TRBV4-3,few,16,CASSQDMARKGGEQFF,TGCGCCAGCAGCCAAGATATGGCTAGGAAAGGGGGTGAGCAGTTCTTC
TRBJ2-5,TRBD1,TRBV7-6,.,14,CASSSGQGWETQYF,TGTGCCAGCAGCTCGGGACAGGGGTGGGAGACCCAGTACTTC
TRBJ1-4,.,TRBV7-9,.,15,CASTHPQGTNEKLFF,TGTGCCAGCACCCACCCCCAGGGAACTAATGAAAAACTGTTTTTT
TRBJ1-1,.,TRBV19,.,12,CASKRFGTEAFF,TGTGCCAGTAAGCGTTTCGGCACTGAAGCTTTCTTT
TRBJ2-1,TRBD2,TRBV9,.,15,CASSVAGGDYNEQFF,TGTGCCAGCAGCGTAGCGGGGGGGGACTACAATGAGCAGTTCTTC
TRBJ1-3,TRBD1,TRBV7-9,.,14,CASSTTTGGGTIYF,TGTGCCAGCAGCACCACGACAGGGGGTGGCACCATATATTTT
TRBJ1-2,TRBD1,TRBV11-2,.,16,CASSLVVGQAGYGYTF,TGTGCCAGCAGCTTAGTGGTGGGACAGGCCGGCTATGGCTACACCTTC
TRBJ2-2,.,TRBV7-9,.,12,CASSHRDRELFF,TGTGCCAGCAGCCACAGGGATCGGGAGCTGTTTTTT
TRBJ2-3,.,TRBV7-2,.,13,CASSRGHTDTQYF,TGTGCCAGCAGCCGGGGACATACGGATACGCAGTATTTT
TRBJ2-3,.,TRBV7-6,once,17,CASSLGLPGESTDTQYF,TGTGCCAGCAGCTTAGGCTTACCGGGGGAATCCACAGATACGCAGTATTTT